Here is one TCR beta chain with its context. The antigen remains unidentified. The sample originates from a study of T cell responses to AZD1222 COVID-19 vaccine. General observations from the study: A mostly white British donor set with more females was recruited, and clonal diversity was possibly underestimated. Unmutated variant regions are reportedly the target of nearly half of TCRs that are spike-specific. Baseline serology detected seropositivity in only 5 or 6 AZD1222 recipients.

The V end lost 0 bases, the J end lost 11 bases, and 17 bases lay between the germline ends. CDR3 length: 15 residues. Germline V gene lookup returns CDR1 MNHNS and CDR2 SASEGT. Produced via immunoSEQ multiplex PCR; TCRdb's table is partial and in-frame only. The table lists tens of thousands of clones, about 91% of them singletons, with 5.2% in the top ten. The sequence came from an adult in good health. Sequences were derived from peripheral blood, sampled on day 0 of AZD1222 vaccination. The rearrangement links TRBV6-1 to TRBJ1-5; D is undetermined. The CDR3 region has the DNA TGTGCCAGCAGTGAAGCGCTGGGAGGAAGGAAGACCCAGCATTTT. It is translated as CASSEALGGRKTQHF.